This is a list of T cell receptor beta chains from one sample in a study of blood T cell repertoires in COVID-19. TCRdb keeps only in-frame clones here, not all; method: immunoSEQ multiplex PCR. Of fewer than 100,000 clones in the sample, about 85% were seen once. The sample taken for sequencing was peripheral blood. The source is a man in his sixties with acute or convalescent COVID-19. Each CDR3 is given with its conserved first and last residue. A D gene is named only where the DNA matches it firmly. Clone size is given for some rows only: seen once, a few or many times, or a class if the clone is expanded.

CDR3nt: TGTGCCAGCAGCTGGGGACAGGGGGCGAAGAATAGCAATCAGCCCCAGCATTTT; CDR3aa: CASSWGQGAKNSNQPQHF; j_gene: TRBJ1-5; d_gene: TRBD1; abundance: -; v_gene: TRBV5-6
CDR3nt: TGTGCTAGTGGTTCACCGACTAGGGACCTCAATGAGCAGTTCTTC; CDR3aa: CASGSPTRDLNEQFF; j_gene: TRBJ2-1; d_gene: -; abundance: -; v_gene: TRBV12-5
CDR3nt: TGTGCCAGCACCGAGCCCCTAGGTGGTGTCAACATTCAGTACTTC; CDR3aa: CASTEPLGGVNIQYF; j_gene: TRBJ2-4; d_gene: -; abundance: -; v_gene: TRBV2
CDR3nt: TGTGCCAGTAGTCGTGCGGATACGCAGTATTTT; CDR3aa: CASSRADTQYF; j_gene: TRBJ2-3; d_gene: -; abundance: -; v_gene: TRBV19
CDR3nt: TGTGCCTCTTGGGGGGGCACTATGAACACTGAAGCTTTCTTT; CDR3aa: CASWGGTMNTEAFF; j_gene: TRBJ1-1; d_gene: -; abundance: -; v_gene: TRBV30
CDR3nt: TGCGCCAGCAGCTTGGAAGGGCAGGGCCACTATGGCTACACCTTC; CDR3aa: CASSLEGQGHYGYTF; j_gene: TRBJ1-2; d_gene: -; abundance: -; v_gene: TRBV5-1
CDR3nt: TGTGCCAGCAGTGAGAGCGGGAGGGCATGGGATACGCAGTATTTT; CDR3aa: CASSESGRAWDTQYF; j_gene: TRBJ2-3; d_gene: TRBD2; abundance: once; v_gene: TRBV6-4
CDR3nt: TGCGCCAGCAGCTTGGATCATAGCAATCAGCCCCAGCATTTT; CDR3aa: CASSLDHSNQPQHF; j_gene: TRBJ1-5; d_gene: -; abundance: few; v_gene: TRBV5-1
CDR3nt: TGCGCCAGCAGACAGGGGCGATCGAATTCACCCCTCCACTTT; CDR3aa: CASRQGRSNSPLHF; j_gene: TRBJ1-6; d_gene: TRBD1; abundance: -; v_gene: TRBV5-1
CDR3nt: TGTGCTAGTGGCTTGGACAGTAGGATATACACTGAAGCTTTCTTT; CDR3aa: CASGLDSRIYTEAFF; j_gene: TRBJ1-1; d_gene: -; abundance: -; v_gene: TRBV12-5
CDR3nt: TGTGCCAGCAGTTATTACCCTGGGCGCTCCTACAATGAGCAGTTCTTC; CDR3aa: CASSYYPGRSYNEQFF; j_gene: TRBJ2-1; d_gene: -; abundance: -; v_gene: TRBV6-6
CDR3nt: TGTGCCAGCAGCCACCTTTTTAATTCACCCCTCCACTTT; CDR3aa: CASSHLFNSPLHF; j_gene: TRBJ1-6; d_gene: -; abundance: -; v_gene: TRBV14
CDR3nt: TGTGCCTGGAGTGCGACAGGGAACACTGAAGCTTTCTTT; CDR3aa: CAWSATGNTEAFF; j_gene: TRBJ1-1; d_gene: -; abundance: -; v_gene: TRBV30
CDR3nt: TGCAGCGAAACAGGACTAGCGGGAACCTACGAGCAGTACTTC; CDR3aa: CSETGLAGTYEQYF; j_gene: TRBJ2-7; d_gene: TRBD2; abundance: -; v_gene: TRBV29-1
CDR3nt: TGTGCCAGCAGCCGCGCCGGGACTGCACAAGAGACCCAGTACTTC; CDR3aa: CASSRAGTAQETQYF; j_gene: TRBJ2-5; d_gene: -; abundance: once; v_gene: TRBV9
CDR3nt: TGTGCCAGCAGCCACGCAGGGGGCAAATACGAGCAGTACTTC; CDR3aa: CASSHAGGKYEQYF; j_gene: TRBJ2-7; d_gene: TRBD1; abundance: -; v_gene: TRBV4-2
CDR3nt: TGTGCCAGCAGCTTAAATAGAGGGGGAGCAGATACGCAGTATTTT; CDR3aa: CASSLNRGGADTQYF; j_gene: TRBJ2-3; d_gene: -; abundance: -; v_gene: TRBV7-3
CDR3nt: TGCGCCAGCAGCTTGTCTCTTGAGCCCAGGGATACGCAGTATTTT; CDR3aa: CASSLSLEPRDTQYF; j_gene: TRBJ2-3; d_gene: -; abundance: -; v_gene: TRBV5-1
CDR3nt: TGTGCCAGCGGGATTAGCGGTTGGACCGGGGAGCTGTTTTTT; CDR3aa: CASGISGWTGELFF; j_gene: TRBJ2-2; d_gene: -; abundance: -; v_gene: TRBV6-5
CDR3nt: TGTGCCAGCAGCTTAGGACAGGGCACCTATACGCAGTATTTT; CDR3aa: CASSLGQGTYTQYF; j_gene: TRBJ2-3; d_gene: TRBD1; abundance: -; v_gene: TRBV7-2
CDR3nt: TGTGCCACCAGTGTCTATATGGGACAGGGGTTTATCGGGGAGCTGTTTTTT; CDR3aa: CATSVYMGQGFIGELFF; j_gene: TRBJ2-2; d_gene: TRBD1; abundance: -; v_gene: TRBV24-1
CDR3nt: TGCGCCAGCAGCAAGACAGGGGTCGAGCAGTACTTC; CDR3aa: CASSKTGVEQYF; j_gene: TRBJ2-7; d_gene: TRBD1; abundance: -; v_gene: TRBV5-1
CDR3nt: TGTGCCAGCAGCCAAGATGGTACAAGGGGGATGGACTATGGCTACACCTTC; CDR3aa: CASSQDGTRGMDYGYTF; j_gene: TRBJ1-2; d_gene: -; abundance: -; v_gene: TRBV4-2
CDR3nt: TGTGCCAGTAGCTCCCTTGGGGGGAACCTTAACAATGAGCAGTTCTTC; CDR3aa: CASSSLGGNLNNEQFF; j_gene: TRBJ2-1; d_gene: -; abundance: -; v_gene: TRBV19
CDR3nt: TGTGCCAGCAGCGGGCGAGGTGGGGCGTCAGATACGCAGTATTTT; CDR3aa: CASSGRGGASDTQYF; j_gene: TRBJ2-3; d_gene: -; abundance: -; v_gene: TRBV7-2
CDR3nt: TGCGCCAGCAGCGATCCTAGCGGGATTGTGGGAGAGACCCAGTACTTC; CDR3aa: CASSDPSGIVGETQYF; j_gene: TRBJ2-5; d_gene: TRBD2; abundance: -; v_gene: TRBV5-1
CDR3nt: TGTGCCAGCGCGCAGGGGGCCACCGGGGAGCTGTTTTTT; CDR3aa: CASAQGATGELFF; j_gene: TRBJ2-2; d_gene: TRBD1; abundance: few; v_gene: TRBV2
CDR3nt: TGTGCCAGCAGCTTAGGGGCTTACTCTGGGGCCAACGTCCTGACTTTC; CDR3aa: CASSLGAYSGANVLTF; j_gene: TRBJ2-6; d_gene: -; abundance: -; v_gene: TRBV7-8
CDR3nt: TGTGCCAGCAGCTCTCCGGGACAGGGGGGTGAAAAACTGTTTTTT; CDR3aa: CASSSPGQGGEKLFF; j_gene: TRBJ1-4; d_gene: TRBD1; abundance: -; v_gene: TRBV11-3
CDR3nt: TGTGCCAGCAGTTTACTAGGGCGGTGGCGGGGCAGCACAGATACGCAGTATTTT; CDR3aa: CASSLLGRWRGSTDTQYF; j_gene: TRBJ2-3; d_gene: -; abundance: -; v_gene: TRBV27
CDR3nt: TGTGCCAGCAGTTACTCGACAGGGGCCAATCAGCCCCAGCATTTT; CDR3aa: CASSYSTGANQPQHF; j_gene: TRBJ1-5; d_gene: TRBD1; abundance: -; v_gene: TRBV6-5
CDR3nt: TGTGCCAGCAGCTTTCCCCTGGGACAGCTACTAAGCGAGCAGTACTTC; CDR3aa: CASSFPLGQLLSEQYF; j_gene: TRBJ2-7; d_gene: TRBD1; abundance: -; v_gene: TRBV11-2
CDR3nt: TGCGCCAGCAGCTTAAGGGCAGGGGATAGGCCTGGAAACACCATATATTTT; CDR3aa: CASSLRAGDRPGNTIYF; j_gene: TRBJ1-3; d_gene: -; abundance: few; v_gene: TRBV5-1
CDR3nt: TGTGCCAGCAGCCAAGACTTGGGACTAGGGAAAGAGACCCAGTACTTC; CDR3aa: CASSQDLGLGKETQYF; j_gene: TRBJ2-5; d_gene: TRBD2; abundance: once; v_gene: TRBV4-2
CDR3nt: TGCGCCAGCAGCTTGACCAGGTCTGGGTCTGGAAACACCATATATTTT; CDR3aa: CASSLTRSGSGNTIYF; j_gene: TRBJ1-3; d_gene: -; abundance: few; v_gene: TRBV5-1
CDR3nt: TGCGCCAGCAGCATACTGCGGCCATCTAGCGGGGCCAACAATGAGCAGTTCTTC; CDR3aa: CASSILRPSSGANNEQFF; j_gene: TRBJ2-1; d_gene: TRBD2; abundance: -; v_gene: TRBV5-1
CDR3nt: TGCGCCAGCAGCTTCACGGACCAAGAGACCCAGTACTTC; CDR3aa: CASSFTDQETQYF; j_gene: TRBJ2-5; d_gene: -; abundance: -; v_gene: TRBV5-1
CDR3nt: TGTGCCAGCAGCTTAGTGGCGGGACCCTACAATGAGCAGTTCTTC; CDR3aa: CASSLVAGPYNEQFF; j_gene: TRBJ2-1; d_gene: -; abundance: -; v_gene: TRBV11-3
CDR3nt: TGCGCCAGCAGCTTGGACAGGGGGCCATACGAGCAGTACTTC; CDR3aa: CASSLDRGPYEQYF; j_gene: TRBJ2-7; d_gene: TRBD1; abundance: -; v_gene: TRBV5-1
CDR3nt: TGTGCCAGCAGTGTTGGGACAGGGCACTCTGAAGCTTTCTTT; CDR3aa: CASSVGTGHSEAFF; j_gene: TRBJ1-1; d_gene: TRBD1; abundance: -; v_gene: TRBV2
CDR3nt: TGTGCCAGCAGCCTGACAGGGTATGATGGCACTGAAGCTTTCTTT; CDR3aa: CASSLTGYDGTEAFF; j_gene: TRBJ1-1; d_gene: TRBD1; abundance: -; v_gene: TRBV4-2
CDR3nt: TGTGCCAGCAGCGTCGGACAGGGGAACACTGAAGCTTTCTTT; CDR3aa: CASSVGQGNTEAFF; j_gene: TRBJ1-1; d_gene: TRBD1; abundance: -; v_gene: TRBV7-2
CDR3nt: TGTGCCAGCAGTCGACCAACCGGCGGCGCAGATACGCAGTATTTT; CDR3aa: CASSRPTGGADTQYF; j_gene: TRBJ2-3; d_gene: -; abundance: -; v_gene: TRBV2
CDR3nt: TGCGCCAGCAGCTTGGGCACCTCCCCGGGAACTAATGAAAAACTGTTTTTT; CDR3aa: CASSLGTSPGTNEKLFF; j_gene: TRBJ1-4; d_gene: -; abundance: -; v_gene: TRBV5-1
CDR3nt: TGTGCCAGCAGTGAAGCGGTATTAGCGGGAGTCGAGCAGTACTTC; CDR3aa: CASSEAVLAGVEQYF; j_gene: TRBJ2-7; d_gene: TRBD2; abundance: -; v_gene: TRBV2